The 7 T cell receptor beta chains given below trace back to one sample, sequenced in a study of glioma-infiltrating T cells. TCR alpha and beta CDR3 regions were amplified from RNA using iRepertoire nested multiplex PCR. TCRdb used MiXCR to reprocess the multiplex PCR reads, holding one entry per CDR3 protein. The data hold about 380,000 distinct CDR3 sequences, with roughly two fifths observed a single time. Material for sequencing was glioma tissue, nonneoplastic brain tissue, or PBMCs (not recorded which). The receptors were sampled from a human donor with low-grade glioma or glioblastoma, undergoing nonglioma brain surgery, or in good health (not recorded which).

This clonotype occurred a few times. This chain joins TRBV4-2 and TRBJ1-2, with a tentative D call TRBD1 (5 bases). V was trimmed by 3 bases and J by 8 bases, leaving 19 bases between them. This CDR3 has 15 amino acids. Germline V gene lookup returns CDR1 LGHNA and CDR2 YNFKEQ. The CDR3 region is CASSQDGRDSGGYTF. The CDR3 DNA follows: TGTGCCAGCAGCCAGGACGGACGGGACTCTGGAGGCTACACCTTC.

This clonotype was seen at least ten times. The gene calls are TRBV15 and TRBJ1-5; the D gene is possibly TRBD1 (6 bases). This CDR3 has 15 residues. Germline V gives CDR1 LNHNV, CDR2 YYDKDF (reference sequence). Trimming removed 1 base from V and 3 bases from J, with 10 bases in between. CDR3 nucleotides: TGTGCCACCAGCAGAGCCCGGACAGACAATCAGCCCCAGCATTTT. It yields the protein CATSRARTDNQPQHF. The full variable domain, with the rest looked up from reference TRBV15 and TRBJ1-5, is DAMVIQNPRYQVTQFGKPVTLSCSQTLNHNVMYWYQQKSSQAPKLLFHYYDKDFNNEADTPDNFQSRRPNTSFCFLDIRSPGLGDTAMYLCATSRARTDNQPQHFGDGTRLSIL.

Turning to this clonotype: It may be a read error: a sequence one base away is much more abundant. The chain recombines TRBV15 with TRBJ1-2; D is undetermined. The CDR3 totals 12 residues. Germline CDR1 reads LNHNV; CDR2 reads YYDKDF (reference sequence). The DNA for the CDR3 is TGTACCACCAGCAGAGAAGACCGCGGCTACACCTTC. Amino acid sequence: CTTSREDRGYTF. Filled out from reference TRBV15 and TRBJ1-2, the complete variable domain reads DAMVIQNPRYQVTQFGKPVTLSCSQTLNHNVMYWYQQKSSQAPKLLFHYYDKDFNNEADTPDNFQSRRPNTSFCFLDIRSPGLGDTAMYLCTTSREDRGYTFGSGTRLTVV.

This chain links TRBV7-2 with TRBJ2-3; maybe TRBD1 (5 bases). Germline V gene lookup returns CDR1 SGHTA and CDR2 FQGNSA. CDR3 length: 15 amino acids. V lost 1 base and J 4 bases, leaving 12 bases between the germline ends. The DNA for the CDR3 is TGTGCCAGCAGCTTAGTATCAGGGCTCGCAGATACGCAGTATTTT. Translating it yields CASSLVSGLADTQYF.

Concerning this clonotype: This could be a read error, since a much larger clone is one nucleotide away. The chain employs TRBV27 and TRBJ2-7; 11 bases agree with TRBD2. The CDR3 is 18 residues long. V was pared by 3 bases and J by 2 bases, with 12 bases of the junction left unmatched. The germline CDR1 and CDR2 sequences are MNHEY and SMNVEV (reference sequence). Here the CDR3 reads CASSFGFLAGGLPYEQYF. The CDR3 coding sequence is TGTGCCAGCAGTTTCGGGTTTCTAGCGGGAGGTCTCCCCTACGAGCAGTACTTC.

Of note for this clonotype: Mismatch with germline at one junction end may stem from a read error. The rearrangement uses TRBV6-2 or TRBV6-3 and TRBJ2-7, with TRBD1 as a possible D gene (6 bases). Germline values: CDR1 MNHEY, CDR2 SVGEGT. The CDR3 is 14 residues long. The DNA for the CDR3 is TGTGCCAGCAGGGGTGCCAGGGGCTCCCACGAGCAGTACTTC. Its protein product is CASRGARGSHEQYF.

On this clonotype itself: A much larger clone differs by one base, so this may be a read error. The chain is built from TRBV20-1 and TRBJ2-7, with D possibly being TRBD2 (5 bases). The V end lost 1 base, the J end lost 2 bases, and 15 bases lay between the germline ends. This CDR3 has 15 amino acids. CDR1 and CDR2 (germline): DFQATT, SNEGSKA (reference sequence). CDR3 sequence reads: CSARVERVGTYEQYF. CDR3 sequence (DNA): TGCAGTGCTAGAGTGGAGAGGGTAGGGACCTACGAGCAGTACTTC.